This T cell receptor (beta chain) was recovered during a study of regulatory T cells in long-lasting Graves disease. This CDR3 is built from 12 residues. Germline loops: CDR1 GTSNPN, CDR2 SVGIG (reference sequence). Trimming removed 4 bases at V and 13 bases at J, with 17 bases between. This clonotype was seen more than once but under ten times. Investigators prepared the TCR beta libraries by applying iRepertoire HTBI primers and Arm-PCR of CDR3 regions. MiXCR was run by TCRdb on the multiplex PCR reads, yielding one entry per CDR3 protein. The sample records roughly 360,000 distinct CDR3 sequences, 12% being singletons. Documented time point: newly diagnosed GD, antithyroid drugs for less than 3 months. RNA extracted from PBMCs served as the sequencing template. This sample was also put to use in a study of T cells in Graves' hyperthyroidism and ophthalmopathy. That report adds: In the first-round RT-PCR of the TCR CDR3, the HTBI primer set was used.

The origin of this receptor is a young woman with Graves disease. The material sequenced was peripheral blood mononuclear cells (PBMCs), taken at new diagnosis, from a patient treated with antithyroid drugs. V and J are TRBV30 and TRBJ2-1; the D is unclear. The CDR3, as DNA: TGTGCCTGGATGGTGTACGGTAAGGAACAGTTCTTC. It encodes CAWMVYGKEQFF.